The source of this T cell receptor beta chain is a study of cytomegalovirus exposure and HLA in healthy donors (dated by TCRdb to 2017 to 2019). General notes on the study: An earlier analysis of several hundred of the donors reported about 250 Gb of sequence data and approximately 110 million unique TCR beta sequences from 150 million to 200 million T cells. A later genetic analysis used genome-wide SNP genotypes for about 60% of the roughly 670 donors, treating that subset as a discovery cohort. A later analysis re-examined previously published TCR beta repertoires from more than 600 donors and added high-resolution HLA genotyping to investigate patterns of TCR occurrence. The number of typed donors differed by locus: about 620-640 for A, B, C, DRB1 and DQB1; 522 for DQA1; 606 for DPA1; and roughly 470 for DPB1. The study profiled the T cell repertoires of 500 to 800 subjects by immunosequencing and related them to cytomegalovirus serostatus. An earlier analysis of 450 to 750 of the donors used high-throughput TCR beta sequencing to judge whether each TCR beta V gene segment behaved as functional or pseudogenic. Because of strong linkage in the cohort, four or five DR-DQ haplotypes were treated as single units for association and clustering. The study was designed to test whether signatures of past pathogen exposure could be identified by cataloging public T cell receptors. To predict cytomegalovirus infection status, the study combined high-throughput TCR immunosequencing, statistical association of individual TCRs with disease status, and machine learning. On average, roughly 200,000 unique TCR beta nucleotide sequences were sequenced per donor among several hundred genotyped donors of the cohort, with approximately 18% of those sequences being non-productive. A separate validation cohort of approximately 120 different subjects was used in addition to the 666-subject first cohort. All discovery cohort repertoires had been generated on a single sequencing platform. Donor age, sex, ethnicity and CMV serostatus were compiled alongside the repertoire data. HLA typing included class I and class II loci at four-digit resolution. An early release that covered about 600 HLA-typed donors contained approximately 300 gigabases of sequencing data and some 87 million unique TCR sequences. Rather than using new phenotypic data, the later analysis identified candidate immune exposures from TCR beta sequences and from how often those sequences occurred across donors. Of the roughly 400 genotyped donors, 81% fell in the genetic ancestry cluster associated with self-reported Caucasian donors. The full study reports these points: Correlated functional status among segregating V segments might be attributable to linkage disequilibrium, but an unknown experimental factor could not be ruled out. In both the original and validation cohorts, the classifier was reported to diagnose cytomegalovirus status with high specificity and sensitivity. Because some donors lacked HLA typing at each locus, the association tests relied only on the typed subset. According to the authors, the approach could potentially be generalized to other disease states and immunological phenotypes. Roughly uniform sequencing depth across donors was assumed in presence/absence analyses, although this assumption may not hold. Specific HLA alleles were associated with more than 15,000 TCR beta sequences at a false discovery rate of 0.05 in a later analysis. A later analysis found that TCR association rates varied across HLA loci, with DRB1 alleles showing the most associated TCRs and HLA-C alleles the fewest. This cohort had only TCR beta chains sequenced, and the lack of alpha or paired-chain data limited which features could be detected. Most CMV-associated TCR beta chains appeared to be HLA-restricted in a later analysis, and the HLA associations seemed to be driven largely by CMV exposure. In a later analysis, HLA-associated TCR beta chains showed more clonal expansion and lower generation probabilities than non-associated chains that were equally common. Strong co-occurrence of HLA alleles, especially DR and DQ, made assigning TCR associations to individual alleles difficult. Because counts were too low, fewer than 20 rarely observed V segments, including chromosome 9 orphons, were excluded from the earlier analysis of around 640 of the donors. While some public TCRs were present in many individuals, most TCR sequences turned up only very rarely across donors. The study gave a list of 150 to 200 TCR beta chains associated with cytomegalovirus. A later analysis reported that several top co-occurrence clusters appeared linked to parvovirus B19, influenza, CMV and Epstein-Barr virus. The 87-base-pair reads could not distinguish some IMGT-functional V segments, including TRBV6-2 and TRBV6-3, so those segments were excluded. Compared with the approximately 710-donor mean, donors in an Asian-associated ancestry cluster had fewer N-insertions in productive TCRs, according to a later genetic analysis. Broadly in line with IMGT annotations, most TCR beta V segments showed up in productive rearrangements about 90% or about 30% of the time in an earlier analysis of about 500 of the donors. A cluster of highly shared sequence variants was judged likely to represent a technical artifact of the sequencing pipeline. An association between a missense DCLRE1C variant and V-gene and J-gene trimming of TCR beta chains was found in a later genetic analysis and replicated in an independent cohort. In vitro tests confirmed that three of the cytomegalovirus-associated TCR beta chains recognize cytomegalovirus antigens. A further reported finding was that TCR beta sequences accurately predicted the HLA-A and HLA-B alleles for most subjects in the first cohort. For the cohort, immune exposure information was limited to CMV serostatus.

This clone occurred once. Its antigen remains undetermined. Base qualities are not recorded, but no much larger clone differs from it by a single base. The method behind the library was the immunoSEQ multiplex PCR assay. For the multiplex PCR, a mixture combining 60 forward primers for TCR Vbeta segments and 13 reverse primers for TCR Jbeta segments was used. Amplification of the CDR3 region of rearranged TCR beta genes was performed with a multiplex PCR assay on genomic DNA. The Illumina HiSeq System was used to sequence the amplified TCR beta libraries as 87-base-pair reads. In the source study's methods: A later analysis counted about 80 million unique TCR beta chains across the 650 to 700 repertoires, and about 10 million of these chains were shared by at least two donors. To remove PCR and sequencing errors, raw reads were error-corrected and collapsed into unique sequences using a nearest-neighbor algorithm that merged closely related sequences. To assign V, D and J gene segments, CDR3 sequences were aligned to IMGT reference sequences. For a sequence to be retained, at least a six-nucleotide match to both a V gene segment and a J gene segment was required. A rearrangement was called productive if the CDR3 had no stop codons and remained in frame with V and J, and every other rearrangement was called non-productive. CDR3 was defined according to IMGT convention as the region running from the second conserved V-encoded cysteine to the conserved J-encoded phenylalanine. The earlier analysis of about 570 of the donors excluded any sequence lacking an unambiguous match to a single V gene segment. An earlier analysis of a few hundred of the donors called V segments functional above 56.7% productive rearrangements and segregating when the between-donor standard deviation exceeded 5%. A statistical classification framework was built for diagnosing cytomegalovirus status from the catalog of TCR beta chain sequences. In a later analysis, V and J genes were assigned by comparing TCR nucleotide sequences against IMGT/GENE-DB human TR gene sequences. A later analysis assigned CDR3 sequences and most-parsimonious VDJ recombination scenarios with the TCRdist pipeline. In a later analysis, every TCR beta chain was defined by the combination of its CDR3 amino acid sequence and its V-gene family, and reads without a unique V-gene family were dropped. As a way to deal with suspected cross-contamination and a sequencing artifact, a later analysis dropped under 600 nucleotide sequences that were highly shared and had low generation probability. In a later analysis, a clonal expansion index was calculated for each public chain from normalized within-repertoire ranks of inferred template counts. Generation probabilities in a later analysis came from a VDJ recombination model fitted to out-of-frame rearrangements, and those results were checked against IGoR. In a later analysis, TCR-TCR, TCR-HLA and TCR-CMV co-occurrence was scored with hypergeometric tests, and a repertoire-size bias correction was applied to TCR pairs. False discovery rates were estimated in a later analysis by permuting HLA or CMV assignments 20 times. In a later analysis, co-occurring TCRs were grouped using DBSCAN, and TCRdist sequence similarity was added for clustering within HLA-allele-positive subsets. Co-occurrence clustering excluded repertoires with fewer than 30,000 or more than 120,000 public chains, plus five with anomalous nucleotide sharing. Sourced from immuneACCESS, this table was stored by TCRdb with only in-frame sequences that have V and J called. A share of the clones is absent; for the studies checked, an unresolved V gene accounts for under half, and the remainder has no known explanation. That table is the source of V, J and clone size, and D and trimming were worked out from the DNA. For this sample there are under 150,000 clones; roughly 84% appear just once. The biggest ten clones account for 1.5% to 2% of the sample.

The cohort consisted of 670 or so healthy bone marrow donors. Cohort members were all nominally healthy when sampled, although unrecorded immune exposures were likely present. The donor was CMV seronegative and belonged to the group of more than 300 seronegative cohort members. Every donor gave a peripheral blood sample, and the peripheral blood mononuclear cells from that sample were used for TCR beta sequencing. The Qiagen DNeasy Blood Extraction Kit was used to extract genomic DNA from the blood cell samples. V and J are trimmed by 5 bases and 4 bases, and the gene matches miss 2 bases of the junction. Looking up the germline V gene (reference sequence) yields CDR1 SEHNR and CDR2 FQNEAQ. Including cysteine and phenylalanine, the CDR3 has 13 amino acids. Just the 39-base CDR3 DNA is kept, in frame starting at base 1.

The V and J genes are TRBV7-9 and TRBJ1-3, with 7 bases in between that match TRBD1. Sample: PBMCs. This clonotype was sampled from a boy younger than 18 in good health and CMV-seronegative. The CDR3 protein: CASSGTAGNTIYF. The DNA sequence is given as TGTGCCAGCAGCGGGACAGCCGGAAACACCATATATTTT.